The T cell receptor beta chain under discussion was sequenced for a study of blood T cell repertoires in COVID-19. Germline V gives CDR1 LNHDA, CDR2 SQIVND (reference sequence). Trimming took off 10 bases at V and 8 bases at J, with 14 bases between the two ends. CDR3 length: 12 residues. Libraries were prepared by immunoSEQ multiplex PCR; TCRdb keeps only in-frame clonotypes and omits some of them. This sample has tens of thousands of clones; around 90% occur once, and the top ten carry approximately 2.5%. The TCR sequence derives from a man aged 55 to 70 with acute or convalescent COVID-19. V is TRBV19 and J is TRBJ1-4; D perhaps matches TRBD1 (6 bases). The material sequenced was peripheral blood. CDR3 DNA sequence: TGTGCCACTGGACAGCCTCTGGAAAAACTGTTTTTT. Translation gives CATGQPLEKLFF. The variable domain in full, with the rest retrieved from reference TRBV19 and TRBJ1-4, is DGGITQSPKYLFRKEGQNVTLSCEQNLNHDAMYWYRQDPGQGLRLIYYSQIVNDFQKGDIAEGYSVSREKKESFPLTVTSAQKNPTAFYLCATGQPLEKLFFGSGTQLSVL.